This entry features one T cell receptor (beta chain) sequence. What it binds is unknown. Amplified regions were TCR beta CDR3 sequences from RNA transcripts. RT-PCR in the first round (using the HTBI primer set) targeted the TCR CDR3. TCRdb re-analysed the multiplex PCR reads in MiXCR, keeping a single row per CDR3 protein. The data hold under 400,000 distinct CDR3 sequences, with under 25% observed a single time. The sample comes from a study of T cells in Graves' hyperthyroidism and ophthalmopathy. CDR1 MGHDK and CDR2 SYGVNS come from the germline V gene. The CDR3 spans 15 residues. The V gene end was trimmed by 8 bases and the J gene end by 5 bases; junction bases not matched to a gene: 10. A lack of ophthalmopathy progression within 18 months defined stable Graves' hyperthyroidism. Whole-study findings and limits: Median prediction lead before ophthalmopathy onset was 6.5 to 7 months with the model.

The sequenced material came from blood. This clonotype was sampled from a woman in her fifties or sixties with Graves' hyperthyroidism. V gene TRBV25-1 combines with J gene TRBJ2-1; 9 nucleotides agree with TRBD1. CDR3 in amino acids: CASRVSGQGNNEQFF. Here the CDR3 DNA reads TGTGCCAGCCGGGTGTCGGGACAGGGAAACAATGAGCAGTTCTTC. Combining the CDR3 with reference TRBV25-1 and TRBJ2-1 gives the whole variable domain EADIYQTPRYLVIGTGKKITLECSQTMGHDKMYWYQQDPGMELHLIHYSYGVNSTEKGDLSSESTVSRIRTEHFPLTLESARPSHTSQYLCASRVSGQGNNEQFFGPGTRLTVL.